This T cell receptor beta chain is from a study of post-analysis software for immune sequencing data. The study, taken as a whole, reports: Higher frequency in patients than in controls was seen for roughly 5 TRBV segments, with TRBV5-6, TRBV5-1 and TRBV20-1 among them.

The table lists this clonotype with a few counts. The antigen remains undetermined. Germline-derived CDR1 and CDR2 are MDHEN and SYDVKM. The CDR3 runs 19 residues. The V end was cut by 7 bases, the J end by 4 bases, with 29 bases between. Tagging with unique molecular identifiers was a feature of the TCR beta cDNA libraries. Out of 1 to 10 million T cells, some 480,000 cDNA molecules were generated. TCRdb re-called the PCR reads through MiXCR, storing one row per CDR3 protein. The table has about 200,000 distinct CDR3 sequences, roughly 30% seen once. The sample taken for sequencing was blood. The receptor comes from a girl aged 2-17 years with multiple sclerosis. This chain uses TRBV28 with TRBJ1-5, with D possibly TRBD1 on 5 matching bases. The CDR3 sequence is CASNVWGVKKQVTNQPQHF. CDR3 bases: TGTGCCAGCAACGTATGGGGGGTTAAAAAACAGGTGACTAATCAGCCCCAGCATTTT.